These T cell receptor beta chains were read from a single sample in a study of blood T cell repertoires in COVID-19. Sequenced by immunoSEQ multiplex PCR; TCRdb stores in-frame clones only, minus some. In the table there are around 16,000 clones, 85% to 90% of which are singletons. Sequencing input: peripheral blood. The receptors originated from a man in his sixties with acute or convalescent COVID-19. Both conserved end residues are part of each CDR3. Each record gives: J gene, clone size, D gene, V gene, CDR3 protein, CDR3 DNA. A D gene is named only where the DNA matches it firmly. Where a row states a size, it is once, few, many or the class of an expanded clone; other rows omit it.

>TRBJ1-2|once|TRBD1|TRBV6-5
CASRETGSGYGYTF
TGTGCCAGCAGGGAGACAGGGTCGGGGTACGGCTACACCTTC
>TRBJ2-1|once|.|TRBV11-2
CASSLAAGLAVGNEQFF
TGTGCCAGCAGCTTAGCAGCGGGCCTGGCCGTGGGCAATGAGCAGTTCTTC
>TRBJ1-2|.|.|TRBV11-2
CASSLGTRGHGYTF
TGTGCCAGCAGCTTAGGTACACGAGGGCATGGCTACACCTTC
>TRBJ1-6|.|.|TRBV6-6
CASSDRQDAPLHF
TGTGCCAGCAGCGATAGACAGGATGCACCCCTCCACTTT
>TRBJ1-6|.|.|TRBV6-5
CASRGYSSYNSPLHF
TGTGCCAGCAGAGGATACAGCTCCTATAATTCACCCCTCCACTTT
>TRBJ2-7|.|TRBD1|TRBV9
CASSAQGADYEQYF
TGTGCCAGCAGCGCACAGGGGGCCGACTACGAGCAGTACTTC
>TRBJ1-2|.|TRBD1|TRBV6-5
CASSIDRAPYGYTF
TGTGCCAGCAGTATCGACAGGGCTCCCTATGGCTACACCTTC
>TRBJ1-5|few|TRBD1|TRBV19
CASSRDSQRRNSNQPQHF
TGTGCCAGTAGTCGGGACAGTCAGAGAAGAAATAGCAATCAGCCCCAGCATTTT
>TRBJ2-5|.|TRBD2|TRBV5-1
CASSLELAGPRETQYF
TGCGCCAGCAGCCTAGAACTAGCGGGTCCTCGAGAGACCCAGTACTTC
>TRBJ2-1|.|TRBD1|TRBV5-1
CASSAGTGNEQFF
TGCGCCAGTTCCGCTGGGACAGGCAATGAGCAGTTCTTC